The 12 T cell receptor beta chains in this list originate from one sample, sequenced in a study of T cells in Graves' hyperthyroidism and ophthalmopathy. The investigators amplified TCR beta CDR3 regions from RNA transcripts. The HTBI primer set drove a first-round RT-PCR of the TCR CDR3. TCRdb itself ran the multiplex PCR reads through MiXCR, one entry per CDR3 protein. Of over 350,000 distinct CDR3 sequences detected, 14% to 15% appear once; the ten largest clones hold about 12%. Sequences were obtained from blood. These receptors were collected from a man aged 18 to 30 with Graves' ophthalmopathy.

This clonotype was recorded many times. The chain joins TRBV28 to TRBJ2-1; TRBD2 matches 11 bases. The CDR3 loop spans 15 amino acids. The germline V gene has CDR1 MDHEN and CDR2 SYDVKM. Trimming at V came to 2 bases and at J to 6 bases, leaving 3 bases not matched to a gene. For the CDR3, the DNA is TGTGCCAGCAGTTTAATAGCGGGGGGGCGCAATGAGCAGTTCTTC. It codes for CASSLIAGGRNEQFF.

This clonotype was detected a few times. The rearrangement uses TRBV18 and TRBJ2-7; 9 bases match TRBD1. The germline V gene has CDR1 KGHSH and CDR2 LQKENI. Trimming removed 3 bases from V and 2 bases from J; junction bases left unmatched: 5. This CDR3 is built from 15 residues. In nucleotides, the CDR3 is TGTGCCAGCTCACCCAGGGGACAGGGCCCCTACGAGCAGTACTTC. It yields the protein CASSPRGQGPYEQYF.

This clonotype appeared many times. The chain joins TRBV6-1 to TRBJ2-5, with D possibly being TRBD2 (7 bases). This CDR3 comprises 16 residues. CDR1 MNHNS and CDR2 SASEGT come from the germline V gene. V lost 5 bases and J lost 5, with 21 bases in between. The CDR3 loop is CASSRGSGGRGETQYF. The CDR3 DNA reads TGTGCCAGCAGTCGAGGGTCCGGGGGGCGTGGGGAGACCCAGTACTTC.

This clonotype was found many times. This sequence joins TRBV6-1 and TRBJ1-4, with 8 positions matching TRBD1. There are 17 residues in the CDR3. In germline, CDR1 is MNHNS, CDR2 SASEGT. V shed 4 bases, J shed 3 bases, and the junction held 10 bases outside the gene matches. CDR3 residues: CASSGTLGTGANEKLFF. The DNA for the CDR3 is TGTGCCAGCAGTGGCACACTGGGGACAGGAGCTAATGAAAAACTGTTTTTT.

V is TRBV19 and J is TRBJ2-3; TRBD2 matches 8 bases. The CDR3 totals 17 residues. Germline V lookup: CDR1 LNHDA, CDR2 SQIVND (reference sequence). Trimming took 1 base from V and 2 from J; bases not matched to a gene: 8. The CDR3 reads CASSIVRRGAITDTQYF. CDR3 nucleotide sequence: TGTGCCAGTAGTATAGTAAGGCGGGGGGCCATCACAGATACGCAGTATTTT.

At least ten counts were recorded for this clonotype. V usage is TRBV7-2 and J usage is TRBJ2-1, with D perhaps TRBD1 or TRBD2 (5 bases each). The CDR3 has 15 residues. V lost 8 bases to trimming and J lost 2 bases, with 16 bases between them. Germline CDR1 SGHTA, CDR2 FQGNSA. The CDR3 nucleotides read TGTGCCAGCGAACAGGATGTCGGGGCCTACAATGAGCAGTTCTTC. Residues: CASEQDVGAYNEQFF. The full variable domain, its missing parts supplied by reference TRBV7-2 and TRBJ2-1, is GAGVSQSPSNKVTEKGKDVELRCDPISGHTALYWYRQSLGQGLEFLIYFQGNSAPDKSGLPSDRFSAERTGGSVSTLTIQRTQQEDSAVYLCASEQDVGAYNEQFFGPGTRLTVL.

The chain couples TRBV6-5 to TRBJ2-7; TRBD2 matches at 8 bases. Germline V gene data show CDR1 as MNHEY and CDR2 as SVGAGI. The V gene end was trimmed by 5 bases and the J gene end by 4 bases; junction bases not matched to a gene: 25. The CDR3 extends over 20 amino acids. The CDR3 DNA follows: TGTGCCAGCAGTCCCATTTATTGGGCGGGAGGATCCCCCGCCAAATACGAGCAGTACTTC. Translating gives CASSPIYWAGGSPAKYEQYF.

This clonotype was found a few times. The chain employs TRBV20-1 and TRBJ2-2, with 8 bases matching TRBD2. The CDR3 totals 15 residues. With V trimmed by 5 bases and J by 3 bases, 8 bases remained unmatched. The germline V gene encodes CDR1 DFQATT and CDR2 SNEGSKA (reference sequence). In DNA form, the CDR3 reads TGCAGTGCTCCACTAGCGGAGGGGTACACCGGGGAGCTGTTTTTT. It codes for CSAPLAEGYTGELFF.

This clonotype was found many times. V and J are TRBV3-1 and TRBJ2-1; D is unclear. This CDR3 has 16 amino acids. V was clipped by 0 bases and J by 0 bases, with 9 bases between them. CDR1 and CDR2 from the germline V gene are LGHDT and YNNKEL (reference sequence). The CDR3: CASSQEAAASYNEQFF. As DNA, the CDR3 is TGTGCCAGCAGCCAAGAGGCGGCAGCCTCCTACAATGAGCAGTTCTTC.

At least ten counts were recorded for this clonotype. The V call is TRBV24-1, the J call TRBJ1-5; D may be TRBD1 (6 bases). Between the trimmed V and J ends, which lost 5 bases and 7 bases, there was a span of 14 bases. This CDR3 is built from 14 residues. Germline CDR1 KGHDR, CDR2 SFDVKD. CDR3 nucleotides: TGTGCCACCAGTGTAGCAGGGGCTTACCAGCCCCAGCATTTT. Translated: CATSVAGAYQPQHF.

This clonotype was counted ten times or more. The rearrangement joins TRBV12-3 or TRBV12-4 to TRBJ2-4, with TRBD2 matching over 11 bases. V shed 5 bases and J 12 bases; nucleotides not matched to a gene: 9. This CDR3 contains 14 residues. The CDR3: CASSATTSGSGQYF. In DNA form, the CDR3 reads TGTGCCAGCAGTGCAACAACTAGCGGGAGCGGTCAGTACTTC.

This clonotype appeared once. The CDR3 nucleotides are TGTGCCAGCAGCTTCTTTACAGCCTACAATGAGCAGTTCTTC. Translated: CASSFFTAYNEQFF. The chain has TRBV5-4 and TRBJ2-1; D not resolved. Germline values: CDR1 SGHNT, CDR2 YYREEE (reference sequence). Trimming removed 2 bases from V and 2 bases from J, with 8 bases in between. The CDR3 is 14 residues long.